Listed below are T cell receptor beta chains from one sample, sequenced in a study of TIL therapy for anti-PD-1-resistant metastatic lung cancer. Profiling relied on immunoSEQ multiplex PCR, and the TCRdb table lists in-frame clones only, not all of them. Of tens of thousands of clones detected, 69% appear once; the ten largest clones hold around 6.3%. Sequenced here: blood, sampled at baseline. The source of these receptors is a person between 30 and 80 years old with non-small cell lung cancer. CDR3s include the opening cysteine and the closing phenylalanine or tryptophan. A D gene is named only where the DNA matches it firmly. Clone size is given for some rows only: seen once, a few or many times, or a class if the clone is expanded.

J gene: TRBJ2-5; clone size: NA; V gene: TRBV29-1; D gene: NA; CDR3 protein: CSVPRGIGETQYF; CDR3 DNA: TGCAGCGTCCCCAGGGGAATCGGAGAGACCCAGTACTTC
J gene: TRBJ2-5; clone size: NA; V gene: TRBV2; D gene: NA; CDR3 protein: CASTRDFMRTQYF; CDR3 DNA: TGTGCCAGCACTCGGGACTTCATGAGGACCCAGTACTTC
J gene: TRBJ1-1; clone size: NA; V gene: TRBV7-3; D gene: NA; CDR3 protein: CASSPDSMNTEAFF; CDR3 DNA: TGTGCCAGCAGCCCCGACAGCATGAACACTGAAGCTTTCTTT
J gene: TRBJ2-7; clone size: NA; V gene: TRBV25-1; D gene: NA; CDR3 protein: CASSRDEAYEQYF; CDR3 DNA: TGTGCCAGCAGCCGGGACGAGGCCTACGAGCAGTACTTC
J gene: TRBJ2-7; clone size: NA; V gene: TRBV25-1; D gene: NA; CDR3 protein: CASSEAYQGPSYEQYF; CDR3 DNA: TGTGCCAGCAGTGAGGCCTATCAGGGACCCTCCTACGAGCAGTACTTC
J gene: TRBJ2-1; clone size: NA; V gene: TRBV5-1; D gene: TRBD2; CDR3 protein: CASSTSAGGLYNEQFF; CDR3 DNA: TGCGCCAGCAGCACCTCAGCGGGAGGGCTCTACAATGAGCAGTTCTTC
J gene: TRBJ2-4; clone size: NA; V gene: TRBV30; D gene: NA; CDR3 protein: CAWTLRGTDIQYF; CDR3 DNA: TGTGCCTGGACCCTCAGGGGTACGGACATTCAGTACTTC
J gene: TRBJ1-6; clone size: NA; V gene: TRBV19; D gene: NA; CDR3 protein: CASQTGSSPLHF; CDR3 DNA: TGTGCCAGTCAAACGGGGAGTTCACCCCTCCACTTT
J gene: TRBJ2-7; clone size: many; V gene: TRBV6-5; D gene: NA; CDR3 protein: CASSYLAPGSSYEQYF; CDR3 DNA: TGTGCCAGCAGTTACCTGGCGCCGGGGAGCTCCTACGAGCAGTACTTC
J gene: TRBJ2-1; clone size: NA; V gene: TRBV5-1; D gene: NA; CDR3 protein: CASSLVEGSSYNEQFF; CDR3 DNA: TGCGCCAGCAGCTTGGTAGAGGGGAGCTCCTACAATGAGCAGTTCTTC
J gene: TRBJ1-1; clone size: NA; V gene: TRBV29-1; D gene: NA; CDR3 protein: CSVENPGRDTEAFF; CDR3 DNA: TGCAGCGTTGAAAATCCGGGCCGGGACACTGAAGCTTTCTTT
J gene: TRBJ1-5; clone size: few; V gene: TRBV19; D gene: NA; CDR3 protein: CASSTRSYQPQHF; CDR3 DNA: TGTGCCAGTAGTACCCGTTCCTATCAGCCCCAGCATTTT
J gene: TRBJ2-2; clone size: NA; V gene: TRBV11-3; D gene: NA; CDR3 protein: CASSPDRERTGELFF; CDR3 DNA: TGTGCCAGCAGCCCAGACCGGGAGCGCACCGGGGAGCTGTTTTTT
J gene: TRBJ2-2; clone size: NA; V gene: TRBV7-8; D gene: TRBD2; CDR3 protein: CASSLSFSGRVLTGELFF; CDR3 DNA: TGTGCCAGCAGCTTAAGTTTTAGCGGGAGGGTTTTGACCGGGGAGCTGTTTTTT
J gene: TRBJ2-1; clone size: NA; V gene: TRBV19; D gene: NA; CDR3 protein: CATQTDSYNEQFF; CDR3 DNA: TGTGCCACCCAAACCGACTCCTACAATGAGCAGTTCTTC
J gene: TRBJ2-7; clone size: NA; V gene: TRBV5-1; D gene: NA; CDR3 protein: CASSQSPSLYEQYF; CDR3 DNA: TGCGCCAGCAGCCAATCGCCTAGTCTCTACGAGCAGTACTTC
J gene: TRBJ2-7; clone size: NA; V gene: TRBV2; D gene: NA; CDR3 protein: CASTSLGVRDGKEQYF; CDR3 DNA: TGTGCCAGCACCTCCCTAGGAGTCCGGGACGGCAAAGAGCAGTACTTC
J gene: TRBJ1-5; clone size: NA; V gene: TRBV4-1; D gene: TRBD1; CDR3 protein: CASSQKMGQDNQPQHF; CDR3 DNA: TGCGCCAGCAGCCAGAAGATGGGACAGGACAATCAGCCCCAGCATTTT
J gene: TRBJ2-6; clone size: NA; V gene: TRBV19; D gene: TRBD1; CDR3 protein: CASSIGTGVSGANVLTF; CDR3 DNA: TGTGCCAGTAGTATCGGGACAGGGGTTAGTGGGGCCAACGTCCTGACTTTC
J gene: TRBJ1-1; clone size: medium-sized; V gene: TRBV6-5; D gene: TRBD1; CDR3 protein: CASRTGVGNTEAFF; CDR3 DNA: TGTGCCAGCCGGACAGGGGTTGGGAACACTGAAGCTTTCTTT
J gene: TRBJ2-5; clone size: NA; V gene: TRBV7-9; D gene: NA; CDR3 protein: CASSRDDRFKETQYF; CDR3 DNA: TGTGCCAGCAGCCGAGACGACAGATTCAAAGAGACCCAGTACTTC
J gene: TRBJ2-7; clone size: NA; V gene: TRBV5-1; D gene: NA; CDR3 protein: CASSLAPGENNEQYF; CDR3 DNA: TGCGCCAGCAGCTTGGCGCCAGGGGAAAATAACGAGCAGTACTTC
J gene: TRBJ1-1; clone size: few; V gene: TRBV9; D gene: TRBD1; CDR3 protein: CASSRRPGQGAKTEAFF; CDR3 DNA: TGTGCCAGCAGCCGGCGCCCGGGACAGGGGGCGAAAACTGAAGCTTTCTTT
J gene: TRBJ2-2; clone size: NA; V gene: TRBV28; D gene: NA; CDR3 protein: CASNIGGSSNTGELFF; CDR3 DNA: TGTGCCAGCAACATCGGAGGGAGCTCGAACACCGGGGAGCTGTTTTTT
J gene: TRBJ1-1; clone size: NA; V gene: TRBV27; D gene: NA; CDR3 protein: CASSLKPGPTEAFF; CDR3 DNA: TGTGCCAGCAGTTTGAAGCCAGGCCCGACTGAAGCTTTCTTT
J gene: TRBJ1-2; clone size: NA; V gene: TRBV15; D gene: NA; CDR3 protein: CATSRGREEFGYTF; CDR3 DNA: TGTGCCACCAGCAGAGGACGGGAGGAATTTGGCTACACCTTC
J gene: TRBJ1-1; clone size: NA; V gene: TRBV5-1; D gene: TRBD1; CDR3 protein: CASSSSGQGANTEAFF; CDR3 DNA: TGCGCCAGCAGCTCTTCGGGTCAGGGGGCGAACACTGAAGCTTTCTTT
J gene: TRBJ2-2; clone size: once; V gene: TRBV29-1; D gene: NA; CDR3 protein: CSADTSNTGELFF; CDR3 DNA: TGCAGCGCAGACACGTCGAACACCGGGGAGCTGTTTTTT
J gene: TRBJ1-4; clone size: NA; V gene: TRBV9; D gene: NA; CDR3 protein: CASGEGTTNEKLFF; CDR3 DNA: TGTGCCAGCGGAGAGGGAACAACTAATGAAAAACTGTTTTTT
J gene: TRBJ1-2; clone size: NA; V gene: TRBV5-1; D gene: TRBD1; CDR3 protein: CASSLDRGVYGYTF; CDR3 DNA: TGCGCCAGCAGCTTGGACAGGGGGGTGTATGGCTACACCTTC
J gene: TRBJ2-7; clone size: few; V gene: TRBV7-3; D gene: TRBD2; CDR3 protein: CASREAGTSGSYEQYF; CDR3 DNA: TGTGCCAGCAGGGAAGCGGGGACTAGCGGCAGCTACGAGCAGTACTTC
J gene: TRBJ1-2; clone size: NA; V gene: TRBV6-5; D gene: NA; CDR3 protein: CASSPAGYYGYTF; CDR3 DNA: TGTGCCAGCAGTCCCGCAGGCTACTATGGCTACACCTTC
J gene: TRBJ1-2; clone size: NA; V gene: TRBV2; D gene: NA; CDR3 protein: CASSDAGAINYGYTF; CDR3 DNA: TGTGCCAGCAGTGACGCAGGGGCGATCAACTATGGCTACACCTTC
J gene: TRBJ1-2; clone size: few; V gene: TRBV28; D gene: TRBD1; CDR3 protein: CASSWGQYGYTF; CDR3 DNA: TGTGCCAGCAGTTGGGGACAGTACGGCTACACCTTC
J gene: TRBJ1-2; clone size: NA; V gene: TRBV6-1; D gene: TRBD1; CDR3 protein: CASSGDRGDYGYTF; CDR3 DNA: TGTGCCAGCAGCGGTGACAGGGGGGACTATGGCTACACCTTC
J gene: TRBJ2-3; clone size: NA; V gene: TRBV12-5; D gene: TRBD2; CDR3 protein: CASGLVIAGVDTQYF; CDR3 DNA: TGTGCTAGTGGTTTGGTAATAGCGGGAGTAGATACGCAGTATTTT
J gene: TRBJ2-5; clone size: NA; V gene: TRBV5-1; D gene: NA; CDR3 protein: CASSLGQRLETQYF; CDR3 DNA: TGCGCCAGCAGCCTTGGACAGCGGTTGGAGACCCAGTACTTC
J gene: TRBJ2-5; clone size: NA; V gene: TRBV5-1; D gene: NA; CDR3 protein: CASSFSGLQETQYF; CDR3 DNA: TGCGCCAGCAGCTTTTCAGGGCTCCAAGAGACCCAGTACTTC
J gene: TRBJ2-7; clone size: NA; V gene: TRBV6-5; D gene: NA; CDR3 protein: CASSYFLSGGRDF; CDR3 DNA: TGTGCCAGCAGTTATTTCCTTTCCGGCGGGCGGGACTTC
J gene: TRBJ1-4; clone size: few; V gene: TRBV5-4; D gene: TRBD1; CDR3 protein: CASSGRQGDEKLFF; CDR3 DNA: TGTGCCAGCAGCGGAAGACAGGGGGATGAAAAACTGTTTTTT